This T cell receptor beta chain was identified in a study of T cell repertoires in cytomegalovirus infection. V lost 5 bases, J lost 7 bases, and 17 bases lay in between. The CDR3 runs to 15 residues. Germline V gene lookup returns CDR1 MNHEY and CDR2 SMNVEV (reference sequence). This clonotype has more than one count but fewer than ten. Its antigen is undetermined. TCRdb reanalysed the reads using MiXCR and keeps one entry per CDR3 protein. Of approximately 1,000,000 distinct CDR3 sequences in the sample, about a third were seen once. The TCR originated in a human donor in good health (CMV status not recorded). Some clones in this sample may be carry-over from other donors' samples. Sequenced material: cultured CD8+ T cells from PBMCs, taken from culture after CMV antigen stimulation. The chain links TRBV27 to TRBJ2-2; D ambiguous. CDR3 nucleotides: TGTGCCAGCAGTGAGCTCTACCAGCAGGTCGGGGAGCTGTTTTTT. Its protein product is CASSELYQQVGELFF.